This TCR beta chain was sequenced during a study of blood T cell repertoires in COVID-19. The wider study: Material from acute and convalescent COVID-19 was sourced from the United States, Italy and Spain.

This clone was found once. V lost 2 bases, J lost 3 bases, and 13 bases lay in between. This CDR3 contains 15 residues. From germline, CDR1 is MDHEN and CDR2 SYDVKM. The authors' processing: Quantification of nucleated cells was approximated via reference gene primer amplification. Assay: immunoSEQ multiplex PCR; the TCRdb copy retains only in-frame clones and omits some. The V and J calls and the clone size are those of that table, but D and trimming were determined from the DNA. The table lists roughly 130,000 clones, around 87% of them singletons. J is TRBJ1-1 and V is TRBV28; D unclear. The receptor's source is a woman aged 55-75 years with acute or convalescent COVID-19. The sample comprised peripheral blood. The chain's CDR3 is CASSLGIRGDTEAFF. The CDR3 DNA follows: TGTGCCAGCAGTTTAGGCATACGGGGTGACACTGAAGCTTTCTTT.